Each of the 11 T cell receptor beta chains below was sequenced from the same sample in a study of blood T cells in healthy people across ages. With a J-beta primer mix and a sample-barcoded 5' primer, a second PCR ran roughly 6 to 11 cycles. MiXCR was run by TCRdb on the 5' RACE reads, yielding one entry per CDR3 protein. The sample includes 500,000 to 550,000 distinct CDR3 sequences, about 25% seen only once; the top ten take around 10%. The sample was also reused in another study, on T cells of mothers and their children.

The sample comprised blood. These receptors came from a boy aged 5-17 years in good health.

With respect to this clonotype: Its ends do not fully match the called genes, so a read error is possible. This chain connects TRBV25-1 to TRBJ1-1; 7 bases match TRBD1. Germline CDR1 MGHDK, CDR2 SYGVNS. There are 18 residues in the CDR3. This chain's CDR3 is CASRESRTGVEVNTEAFF. The CDR3 nucleotides are TGTGCCAGCAGGGAATCCCGCACAGGGGTGGAGGTGAACACTGAAGCTTTCTTT.

This clonotype has a handful of counts. The rearrangement joins TRBV4-3 to TRBJ2-1, with D tentatively TRBD2 (5 bases). V lost 3 bases, J lost 3 bases, and 15 bases lay in between. The CDR3 spans 16 residues. Germline assignment: CDR1 LGHNA and CDR2 YSLEER. CDR3: CASSQTLAPNYNEQFF. CDR3 coding DNA: TGCGCCAGCAGCCAGACCCTAGCACCAAACTACAATGAGCAGTTCTTC.

CDR3 coding DNA: TGTGCCAGCAGTTTTCAGCTAGCGGGAGCTATTTACGAGCAGTACTTC. Encoded protein: CASSFQLAGAIYEQYF. J is TRBJ2-5 and V is TRBV12-3 or TRBV12-4; TRBD2 matches at 10 bases. The last part of the DNA fits TRBJ2-7 better; the J call may be wrong. This CDR3 has 16 amino acids.

The chain has TRBV20-1 and TRBJ2-5; weak D call: TRBD2 (5 bases). V was trimmed by 4 bases and J by 0 bases, leaving 24 bases between them. In germline, CDR1 is DFQATT, CDR2 SNEGSKA (reference sequence). The CDR3 runs 18 residues. CDR3: CSAKKKGSTTEYQETQYF. CDR3 coding DNA: TGCAGTGCTAAAAAAAAAGGGTCGACTACCGAGTACCAAGAGACCCAGTACTTC.

In this sample, this clonotype turned up a few times. The rearrangement uses TRBV11-2 and TRBJ2-7, with D possibly matching TRBD2 (5 bases). Trimming removed 5 bases from V and 4 bases from J, with 15 bases in between. The CDR3 length is 14 residues. Germline V gene lookup returns CDR1 SGHAT and CDR2 FQNNGV. Here the CDR3 DNA reads TGTGCCAGCAGCCTCCGGTGGGAGCTTTACGAGCAGTACTTC. Protein sequence: CASSLRWELYEQYF.

This clonotype showed up just a few times. The chain is built from TRBV7-9 and TRBJ2-1; 12 bases fit TRBD2. The CDR3 is 18 residues long. CDR1 and CDR2 (germline): SEHNR, FQNEAQ (reference sequence). Losses at the gene ends were 2 bases for V and 6 bases for J; bases not matched to a gene: 11. CDR3 sequence reads: CASSLRTSGITTRNEQFF. DNA of the CDR3: TGTGCCAGCAGCTTAAGGACTAGCGGGATCACCACTCGCAATGAGCAGTTCTTC.

The rearrangement joins TRBV7-2 to TRBJ2-5; TRBD1 is a possible D gene (5 bases). The DNA end is more similar to TRBJ2-7, so the J call may be wrong. The length of the CDR3 is 16 residues. The germline V gene has CDR1 SGHTA and CDR2 FQGNSA. CDR3 nucleotide sequence: TGTGCCAGCAGCTTAGACGGCAGGGCAGGTCCCTACGAGCAGTACTTC. This encodes CASSLDGRAGPYEQYF.

The chain combines TRBV7-2 with TRBJ2-2; tentative D call: TRBD2 (6 bases). With 1 base removed from V and 3 bases from J, the gap between germline ends came to 9 bases. This CDR3 has 15 residues. Germline V CDR1 and CDR2: SGHTA, FQGNSA. The CDR3 here is CASSLDGSDTGELFF. The CDR3 region has the DNA TGTGCCAGCAGCTTAGACGGGAGTGACACCGGGGAGCTGTTTTTT.

The chain has TRBV7-3 and TRBJ2-5, with D possibly TRBD1 on 6 matching bases. V lost 2 bases, J lost 1 base, and 11 bases lay in between. Germline V CDR1 and CDR2: SGHTA, FQGTGA. This CDR3 contains 15 residues. The CDR3 spells CASSLLGAAQETQYF. CDR3 in DNA: TGTGCCAGCAGCTTATTGGGGGCCGCCCAAGAGACCCAGTACTTC.

This sequence joins TRBV15 and TRBJ2-6; D is perhaps TRBD1 (6 bases). CDR3 length: 16 amino acids. Germline V CDR1 and CDR2: LNHNV, YYDKDF (reference sequence). V gave up 3 bases and J gave up 4 bases, with 13 bases separating them. The CDR3 bases are TGTGCCACCAGCAGGGGACATCCCAGGGGGGCCAACGTCCTGACTTTC. This codes for CATSRGHPRGANVLTF.

The chain employs TRBV25-1 and TRBJ1-1; D is uncertain. CDR1 and CDR2 from the germline V gene are MGHDK and SYGVNS. The CDR3 consists of 17 residues. Trimming took 4 bases from V and 2 from J, leaving 20 bases between them. The CDR3 nucleotides read TGTGCCAGCAGTGGCCTCTACGCCGGGTCTACAAACACTGAAGCTTTCTTT. Its protein product is CASSGLYAGSTNTEAFF.